Listed below are T cell receptor beta chains from one sample, sequenced in a study of Graves' ophthalmopathy and Graves' hyperthyroidism. TCRdb itself ran the multiplex PCR reads through MiXCR, one entry per CDR3 protein. The sample has 1 million to 1.3 million distinct CDR3 sequences, about 35% seen once. The sequenced sample consisted of peripheral blood or thyroid tissue (not recorded which). The receptors come from an adult man with Graves' hyperthyroidism. CDR3s include the opening cysteine and the closing phenylalanine or tryptophan. Each record gives: V gene, clone size, D gene, J gene, CDR3 protein, CDR3 DNA. D genes are given only for firm matches. Part of the rows lack a size; the others show once, few, many or a class for expanded clones.

TRBV30	few	NA	TRBJ1-2	CAWSPSGSYTF	TGTGCCTGGAGTCCAAGTGGTAGCTACACCTTC
TRBV12-3/TRBV12-4	few	NA	TRBJ1-1	CASRLGIEAFF	TGTGCCAGCCGGCTGGGTATAGAAGCTTTCTTT
TRBV20-1	many	NA	TRBJ2-7	CSARGWRGGVEQYF	TGCAGTGCTAGAGGCTGGCGGGGAGGTGTCGAGCAGTACTTC
TRBV20-1	once	NA	TRBJ1-5	CSARGPGVGNQPQHF	TGCAGTGCTAGAGGCCCAGGGGTGGGCAATCAGCCCCAGCATTTT
TRBV2	NA	NA	TRBJ2-6	CASSLSRTGANVLTF	TGTGCCAGCAGTCTCTCGAGGACTGGGGCCAACGTCCTGACTTTC
TRBV7-6	many	TRBD1	TRBJ2-7	CASSLNGGSDRDEQYF	TGTGCCAGCAGCTTAAACGGAGGCTCGGACAGGGATGAGCAGTACTTC
TRBV14	many	NA	TRBJ2-7	CASSQLRGPYEQYF	TGTGCCAGCAGCCAATTAAGAGGGCCATACGAGCAGTACTTC
TRBV20-1	NA	NA	TRBJ2-5	CSARTNNQETQYF	TGCAGTGCTAGGACAAATAACCAAGAGACCCAGTACTTC
TRBV29-1	NA	TRBD2	TRBJ2-5	CSVEGLAGTKTQYF	TGCAGCGTTGAAGGACTAGCGGGGACGAAGACCCAGTACTTC
TRBV12-3/TRBV12-4	NA	TRBD1	TRBJ2-6	CASSLGTGEANVLTF	TGTGCCAGCAGTTTGGGGACAGGGGAGGCCAACGTCCTGACTTTC
TRBV5-1	many	TRBD2	TRBJ2-5	CASSPFMGLAGGPGSYQETQYF	TGCGCCAGCAGCCCGTTCATGGGACTAGCGGGAGGGCCTGGCTCGTACCAAGAGACCCAGTACTTC
TRBV20-1	many	TRBD2	TRBJ2-1	CSARDGGRIYEQFF	TGCAGTGCTAGGGACGGCGGGAGGATCTATGAGCAGTTCTTC
TRBV2	NA	NA	TRBJ1-1	CASSETGPAFF	TGTGCCAGCAGTGAAACGGGCCCAGCTTTCTTT
TRBV20-1	NA	TRBD2	TRBJ2-5	CSARKTSGGPGRETQYF	TGCAGTGCTAGGAAGACTAGCGGGGGCCCAGGCAGAGAGACCCAGTACTTC
TRBV10-3	many	NA	TRBJ2-2	CAISTRQNTGELFF	TGTGCCATCTCCACCCGACAGAACACCGGGGAGCTGTTTTTT
TRBV7-2	many	NA	TRBJ2-2	CASSSAANTGELFF	TGTGCCAGCAGCTCGGCGGCGAACACCGGGGAGCTGTTTTTT